Following are 9 T cell receptor beta chains from one sample sequenced in a study of CD8 T cells in ankylosing spondylitis. Study conclusions and caveats: In ankylosing spondylitis blood, a motif of 7 to 9 highly homologous TCR beta variants appeared characteristic.

MiXCR, applied by TCRdb to the 5' RACE reads, yields one record per CDR3 protein. The data show a few hundred thousand distinct CDR3 sequences, more than 20% seen once. Their target antigens are unknown. The material sequenced was blood, either unsorted or a sorted T cell fraction (not recorded which). The source of these receptors is a male donor with ankylosing spondylitis.

This clonotype occurred once. The chain carries TRBV20-1 and TRBJ2-7; 10 bases fit TRBD2. Germline CDR1 is DFQATT and CDR2 is SNEGSKA (reference sequence). V was clipped by 6 bases and J by 4 bases; unmatched bases: 15. The CDR3 loop spans 16 amino acids. CDR3 sequence (DNA): TGCAGTGCCGCGTCCCGCCTAGCGGGAGAACGATACGAGCAGTACTTC. As protein: CSAASRLAGERYEQYF.

This clonotype occurred a few times. The chain recombines TRBV9 with TRBJ1-2, with D possibly TRBD1 on 6 matching bases. CDR3 length: 15 amino acids. Trimming cost V 1 base and J 4 bases, with 14 bases left between them. Germline CDR1 SGDLS, CDR2 YYNGEE. The DNA of the CDR3 is TGTGCCAGCAGCGTATCCCAGGGGAGCGGCTATGGCTACACCTTC. Translation: CASSVSQGSGYGYTF.

The chain has TRBV6-1 and TRBJ2-1; TRBD2 agrees at 12 bases. V lost 6 bases to trimming and J lost 7 bases; unmatched junction nucleotides: 7. This CDR3 region has 15 residues. The germline V gene has CDR1 MNHNS and CDR2 SASEGT. CDR3: CASRKTSGRRNEQFF. The CDR3 nucleotides are TGTGCCAGCAGAAAGACTAGCGGGAGAAGAAATGAGCAGTTCTTC.

The V call is TRBV4-1, the J call TRBJ2-1, with a weak D call TRBD2 (5 bases). CDR3 length: 16 amino acids. Germline V gene sequence: CDR1 MGHRA, CDR2 YSYEKL. V was shortened by 1 base and J by 0 bases, with 10 bases between the two germline ends. The CDR3 region is CASSQALGSSYNEQFF. The CDR3 DNA reads TGCGCCAGCAGCCAAGCCCTTGGGAGCTCCTACAATGAGCAGTTCTTC.

V is TRBV20-1 and J is TRBJ2-5; D gene ambiguous. This CDR3 is 19 amino acids long. The germline CDR1 and CDR2 sequences are DFQATT and SNEGSKA (reference sequence). Trimming removed 5 bases from V and 4 bases from J, with 32 bases in between. CDR3 nucleotide sequence: TGCAGTGCTCTACCCTCCCTTCGGGTGGACGGGTTTTTCGGAGAGACCCAGTACTTC. It codes for CSALPSLRVDGFFGETQYF.

The table lists this clonotype with a few counts. The rearrangement uses TRBV15 and TRBJ2-7; D is unclear. Germline V lookup: CDR1 LNHNV, CDR2 YYDKDF (reference sequence). Trimming removed 0 bases from V and 6 bases from J, with 15 bases in between. The CDR3 totals 15 residues. The CDR3 is CATSRDRRDWAEQYF. The CDR3, as DNA: TGTGCCACCAGCAGAGATAGAAGGGATTGGGCCGAGCAGTACTTC.

This clonotype was seen more than once but under ten times. The V gene is TRBV20-1, the J gene TRBJ1-1; a weak D match, TRBD1 (6 bases). Germline-derived CDR1 and CDR2 are DFQATT and SNEGSKA (reference sequence). The CDR3 runs to 12 residues. Deletions cut 5 bases from V and 5 bases from J, with 12 bases between. The CDR3 spells CSAEGGGTEAFF. In DNA form, the CDR3 reads TGCAGTGCTGAAGGGGGGGGGACTGAAGCTTTCTTT.

This clonotype was detected a few times. The V and J genes are TRBV14 and TRBJ2-5, with D unresolved. This CDR3 has 15 residues. Germline CDR1 SGHDN, CDR2 FVKESK. Trimming stripped 1 base from V and 1 base from J, with 10 bases between. CDR3 DNA sequence: TGTGCCAGCAGCCAAGTGGGGTACAGCCAAGAGACCCAGTACTTC. Encoded protein: CASSQVGYSQETQYF.

This clonotype occurred a few times. The V and J genes are TRBV6-5 and TRBJ1-4; the D is unclear. There are 15 residues in the CDR3. Germline V gene lookup returns CDR1 MNHEY and CDR2 SVGAGI. The V end was cut by 3 bases, the J end by 3 bases, with 11 bases between. The CDR3 is CASSYTGRPNEKLFF. CDR3 coding DNA: TGTGCCAGCAGTTATACCGGGAGGCCTAATGAAAAACTGTTTTTT.